This record looks at one T cell receptor beta chain sequence and its context. One entry per CDR3 protein results from TCRdb running MiXCR on the 5' RACE reads. The sample contains around 50,000 distinct CDR3 sequences, roughly 24% of which appear only once. The data stem from a study of neurological immune-mediated disorders. The specimen sequenced was PBMCs. The sequence was obtained from a woman aged 65 to 85 in good health.

Written as DNA, the CDR3 is TGTGCCAGCAGCTTAGCTCTGTCACCCCTCCACTTT. It codes for CASSLALSPLHF. V is TRBV7-8 and J is TRBJ1-6; D is undetermined. CDR1 and CDR2 from the germline V gene are SGHVS and FQNEAQ. The CDR3 extends over 12 amino acids. V was shortened by 0 bases and J by 10 bases, with 4 bases between the two germline ends.